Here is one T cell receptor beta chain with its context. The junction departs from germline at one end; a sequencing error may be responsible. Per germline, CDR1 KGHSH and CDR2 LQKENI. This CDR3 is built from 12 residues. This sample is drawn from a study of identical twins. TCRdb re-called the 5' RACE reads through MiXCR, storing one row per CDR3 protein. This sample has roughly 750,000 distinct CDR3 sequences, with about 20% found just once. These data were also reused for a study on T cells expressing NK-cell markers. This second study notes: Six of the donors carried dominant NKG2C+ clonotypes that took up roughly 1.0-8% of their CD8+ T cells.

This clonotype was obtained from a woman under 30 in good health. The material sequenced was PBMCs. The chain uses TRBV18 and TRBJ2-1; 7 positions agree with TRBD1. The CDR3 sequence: CASSPDRNGQFF. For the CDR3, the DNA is TGTGCCAGCTCACCGGACAGGAATGGGCAGTTCTTC.